The TCR beta chain described here comes from a study of T cells in Graves' hyperthyroidism and ophthalmopathy. General study findings and limits: In blood, most of the thyroid clonotypes expanded above 0.001 were also present.

A Clinical Activity Score of at least 3, a NOSPECS grade of at least 4 and a duration under 3 months were recorded in the ophthalmopathy patients. Exclusion of patients followed from uncontrolled infection, other autoimmune disease, pregnancy or lactation. PBMCs came from roughly 10 ml fresh peripheral blood. This clonotype showed up just a few times. Its specificity is not known. V was clipped by 2 bases and J by 7 bases, with 12 bases between them. The CDR3 is 14 residues long. Germline values: CDR1 SGHVS, CDR2 FQNEAQ. Amplified TCR beta CDR3 regions came from RNA transcripts. TCR CDR3 regions were first amplified by RT-PCR with HTBI primers. TCRdb analysed the multiplex PCR reads with MiXCR anew, one entry per CDR3 protein. The data contain around 290,000 distinct CDR3 sequences, 17% of them singletons.

The sample taken for sequencing was blood. The rearrangement joins TRBV7-8 to TRBJ1-5, with a tentative D call TRBD1 (5 bases). The sequence was obtained from a woman in her fifties or sixties with Graves' ophthalmopathy. The CDR3 loop is CASSLRGAKQPQHF. The CDR3 DNA follows: TGTGCCAGCAGCTTACGAGGGGCCAAGCAGCCCCAGCATTTT.